Each of the 10 T cell receptor beta chains below was sequenced from the same sample in a study of cytomegalovirus exposure and HLA in healthy donors. Primers included in the PCR were 60 Vbeta and 13 Jbeta primers. Libraries were prepared by immunoSEQ multiplex PCR; TCRdb keeps only in-frame clonotypes and omits some of them. The repertoire table contains some 180,000 clones. Source material: PBMCs. The receptors come from a man aged 30-40 years in good health and CMV-seronegative.

The J gene is TRBJ1-2, the V gene TRBV6-6, with 10 bases lining up with TRBD1. Germline loops: CDR1 MNHNY, CDR2 SVGAGI (reference sequence). CDR3 length: 13 residues. J was trimmed by 8 bases and V by 3 bases; bases with no gene match: 3. CDR3 DNA sequence: TGTGCCAGCAGTTATGGGGACAGGGGAGGCTACACCTTC. Amino acids: CASSYGDRGGYTF.

The gene calls are TRBV2 and TRBJ2-7; D perhaps matches TRBD2 (6 bases). The CDR3 spans 14 residues. Trimming took off 6 bases at V and 3 bases at J, with 15 bases between the two ends. Looked up from germline, CDR1 is SNHLY and CDR2 is FYNNEI. CDR3 protein: CASRDYTNYYEQYF. The CDR3 DNA is TGTGCCAGCAGGGACTACACCAATTACTACGAGCAGTACTTC.

The V and J genes are TRBV2 and TRBJ2-2; TRBD1 agrees at 8 bases. The V gene's germline CDR1 is SNHLY and CDR2 FYNNEI. CDR3 length equals 15 residues. Trimming cost V 6 bases and J 1 base; bases outside gene matches: 4. In nucleotides, the CDR3 is TGTGCCAGCAGGCCCGGGACAGGGAACACCGGGGAGCTGTTTTTT. Its protein product is CASRPGTGNTGELFF.

The V and J genes are TRBV30 and TRBJ2-7; 12 positions match TRBD1. CDR1 is GTSNPN, CDR2 SVGIG, per germline (reference sequence). With 2 bases clipped from V and 7 bases from J, the junction kept 6 bases outside the gene matches. This CDR3 is 14 amino acids long. This CDR3 is CAWSPRDRGREQYF. The CDR3 DNA is TGTGCCTGGAGTCCCCGGGACAGGGGGCGGGAGCAGTACTTC.

As to this clone: Additional DNA sequences in this sample encode the identical CDR3. The CDR3 is CASSFDSYEKLFF. CDR3 sequence (DNA): TGTGCCAGCAGCTTTGACAGCTATGAAAAACTGTTTTTT. The V gene is TRBV7-8, the J gene TRBJ1-4; D possibly corresponds to TRBD1 (5 bases). Trimming pared 3 bases from V and 6 bases from J, leaving 8 bases between. This CDR3 spans 13 amino acids. Germline CDR1 reads SGHVS; CDR2 reads FQNEAQ.

The J gene is TRBJ2-1, the V gene TRBV6-5, with 11 nucleotides matching TRBD1. Trimming cost V 4 bases and J 8 bases; bases outside gene matches: 7. CDR1 is MNHEY, CDR2 SVGAGI, per germline. This CDR3 comprises 15 residues. The CDR3 coding sequence is TGTGCCAGCAGTTCGGGGACAGGGGGTCTCGATGAGCAGTTCTTC. This gives the protein CASSSGTGGLDEQFF.

V gene TRBV5-1 combines with J gene TRBJ2-7; 7 nucleotides match TRBD2. Germline V gives CDR1 SGHRS, CDR2 YFSETQ. The CDR3 sequence is 15 residues long. The ends lost 0 bases at V and 4 bases at J; junction bases unmatched: 7. CDR3 sequence reads: CASSLDAGEAYEQYF. CDR3 nucleotide sequence: TGCGCCAGCAGCTTGGATGCGGGAGAAGCTTACGAGCAGTACTTC. Full variable domain (rest looked up from reference TRBV5-1 and TRBJ2-7): KAGVTQTPRYLIKTRGQQVTLSCSPISGHRSVSWYQQTPGQGLQFLFEYFSETQRNKGNFPGRFSGRQFSNSRSEMNVSTLELGDSALYLCASSLDAGEAYEQYFGPGTRLTVT.

This chain joins TRBV18 and TRBJ2-7; TRBD1 agrees at 7 bases. V dropped 1 base and J dropped 5; count of bases not matched to a gene: 2. Per germline, CDR1 KGHSH and CDR2 LQKENI. The CDR3 runs 13 residues. The CDR3 nucleotides are TGTGCCAGCTCACCACTCAGGGGGAACGAGCAGTACTTC. Translating it yields CASSPLRGNEQYF. The complete variable domain, with remaining parts taken from reference TRBV18 and TRBJ2-7, reads NAGVMQNPRHLVRRRGQEARLRCSPMKGHSHVYWYRQLPEEGLKFMVYLQKENIIDESGMPKERFSAEFPKEGPSILRIQQVVRGDSAAYFCASSPLRGNEQYFGPGTRLTVT.

The CDR3 is CSVAGRSGTSVLQETQYF. CDR3 DNA: TGCAGCGTTGCCGGCCGGAGTGGGACTAGCGTACTACAAGAGACCCAGTACTTC. The V gene is TRBV29-1, the J gene TRBJ2-5, with 10 bases that match TRBD2. Germline V gives CDR1 SQVTM, CDR2 ANQGSEA. This CDR3 is 18 amino acids long. Trimming cost V 4 bases and J 2 bases; bases outside gene matches: 16.

The chain joins TRBV30 to TRBJ1-2, with D unresolved. Per germline, CDR1 GTSNPN and CDR2 SVGIG (reference sequence). V dropped 0 bases and J dropped 8 bases, with 13 bases sitting between them. This CDR3 spans 13 amino acids. The CDR3 loop reads CAWSVFNSRGYTF. As DNA, the CDR3 is TGTGCCTGGAGTGTATTTAACTCTAGAGGCTACACCTTC.